This T cell receptor (beta chain) was recovered during a study of T cells in Graves' hyperthyroidism and ophthalmopathy. RNA transcripts yielded amplified TCR beta CDR3 regions. The HTBI primer set served for first-round RT-PCR of the TCR CDR3. Via MiXCR, TCRdb re-called the multiplex PCR reads, giving one row per CDR3 protein. The sample contains 550,000 to 800,000 distinct CDR3 sequences, roughly 15% of which appear only once. With 4 bases clipped from V and 4 bases from J, the junction kept 7 bases outside the gene matches. Germline CDR1 is MNHNS and CDR2 is SASEGT. The CDR3 is 15 residues long. On this clonotype itself: What it binds is unknown.

Graves' hyperthyroidism was deemed stable given no ophthalmopathy progression within 18 months. Source material for PBMCs was around 10 ml fresh peripheral blood. Study-level points and caveats: Ophthalmopathy was told apart from stable hyperthyroidism by a 13 V-J model. Researchers found most expanded thyroid clonotypes above 0.001 in blood as well.

The TCR was taken from a man younger than 30 with Graves' hyperthyroidism. J is TRBJ2-7 and V is TRBV6-1; 10 bases line up with TRBD2. The source material was blood. The CDR3 DNA is TGTGCCAGCAGTGCGACTAGCGGGCGAGCTTACGAGCAGTACTTC. This sequence encodes CASSATSGRAYEQYF.